Listed below are T cell receptor beta chains from one sample, sequenced in a study of Graves' ophthalmopathy and Graves' hyperthyroidism. Using its own MiXCR run on the multiplex PCR reads, TCRdb lists one record per CDR3 protein. The data show roughly 700,000 distinct CDR3 sequences, 40% seen once. Sequenced input: peripheral blood. The receptors here all came from an adult man with Graves' ophthalmopathy. The CDR3 runs from the conserved cysteine through the conserved F or W. D genes are given only for firm matches. Clone size appears in some rows only: once, few, many, or a class for an expanded clone.

NA,NA,TRBJ2-7,TRBV9,TGTGCCAGCTCACCCGTCGGGGGCCGCGACGAGCAGTACTTC,CASSPVGGRDEQYF
few,NA,TRBJ2-5,TRBV6-6,TGTGCCAGCAGCCCCGGGCGGGAAGAGACCCAGTACTTC,CASSPGREETQYF
many,TRBD2,TRBJ2-7,TRBV10-3,TGTGCCATCATGTCGACGGCAGGGAATAGCGGGGAGCAGTACTTC,CAIMSTAGNSGEQYF
many,NA,TRBJ1-6,TRBV10-3,TGTGCCATCAGACCGGGTTGGGGATATAATTCACCCCTCCACTTT,CAIRPGWGYNSPLHF
NA,NA,TRBJ1-6,TRBV7-2,TGTGCCAGCAGTCCTGGTGATTTTACTGGGGTGGCCCTCCACTTT,CASSPGDFTGVALHF
many,TRBD1,TRBJ2-7,TRBV7-9,TGTGCCAGCAGCTCGGGACAGGGTGAATACGAGCAGTACTTC,CASSSGQGEYEQYF
NA,TRBD1,TRBJ1-2,TRBV7-9,TGTGCCAGCAGCCAAGATAGTACAGGGGGCGGCTACACCTTC,CASSQDSTGGGYTF
many,NA,TRBJ1-2,TRBV7-2,TGTGCCACCAGCTTAGAAACAGCGATCTATGGCTACACCTTC,CATSLETAIYGYTF
few,NA,TRBJ1-2,TRBV6-6,TGTGCCAGCACTGTCAGGACCAACTATGGCTACACCTTC,CASTVRTNYGYTF
few,NA,TRBJ1-1,TRBV27,TGTGCCAGCAGTTTTTCAGGGGCGAACACTGAAGCTTTCTTT,CASSFSGANTEAFF
NA,TRBD2,TRBJ2-2,TRBV29-1,TGCAGCATAGCGGGGGGGTTAGTGACCGGGGAGCTGTTTTTT,CSIAGGLVTGELFF
few,NA,TRBJ2-7,TRBV7-2,TGTGCCAGCAGCATAGACAGAGCCTACGAGCAGTACTTC,CASSIDRAYEQYF
NA,NA,TRBJ1-5,TRBV7-6,TGTGCCAGCAGCTCCGACCAGGGACTAAATCAGCCCCAGCATTTT,CASSSDQGLNQPQHF
many,NA,TRBJ1-4,TRBV7-9,TGTGCCAGCATCCAATTGGGAGGTGATGAAAAACTGTTTTTT,CASIQLGGDEKLFF
many,NA,TRBJ1-1,TRBV12-3/TRBV12-4,TGTGCCAGCAGTTTTGGTTCGAACACTGAAGCTTTCTTT,CASSFGSNTEAFF
NA,NA,TRBJ2-5,TRBV29-1,TGCAGCGTCGGCCTTGGCAGTCAAGAGACCCAGTACTTC,CSVGLGSQETQYF
NA,NA,TRBJ1-1,TRBV7-3,TGTGCCAGCAGCTTATCAGGCTCTGAAGCTTTCTTT,CASSLSGSEAFF
once,NA,TRBJ1-3,TRBV2,TGTGCCAGCAGAGACTGGACGCAGTCTGGAAACACCATATATTTT,CASRDWTQSGNTIYF
many,NA,TRBJ1-1,TRBV12-3/TRBV12-4,TGTGCCAGCAGCCCCTCGCTTACCGGCAGAGCTTTCTTT,CASSPSLTGRAFF
NA,NA,TRBJ1-2,TRBV29-1,TGCAGCGTCTTGGCGGGGAACTATGGCTACACCTTC,CSVLAGNYGYTF
few,TRBD1,TRBJ2-5,TRBV3-1,TGTGCCAGCAGCCAAAGGGGACAGGGAAAAGAGACCCAGTACTTC,CASSQRGQGKETQYF
many,NA,TRBJ2-7,TRBV2,TGTGCCAGCACCCCGGACAGAGCGAGTAACTACGAGCAGTACTTC,CASTPDRASNYEQYF